These T cell receptor beta chains were read from a single sample in a study of technical replicates of blood from a handful of donors. The data were produced by immunoSEQ multiplex PCR, yet TCRdb's version contains in-frame clones alone and is incomplete. This table holds 75,000 or so clones, 85% to 95% found once. The sequencing input was T cells isolated from PBMCs. The receptor source for this set is a human donor in good health. CDR3s include the opening cysteine and the closing phenylalanine or tryptophan. The D gene is left open where the match is weak. Where a row states a size, it is once, few, many or the class of an expanded clone; other rows omit it.

V	size	D	J	DNA	CDR3
TRBV28	once	NA	TRBJ1-1	TGTGCCAGCATGCAGTTCATGAACACTGAAGCTTTCTTT	CASMQFMNTEAFF
TRBV7-8	NA	NA	TRBJ2-7	TGTGCCAGCAGCTTAGGACCCGGACGGAGGAAAACCTACGAGCAGTACTTC	CASSLGPGRRKTYEQYF
TRBV5-1	NA	NA	TRBJ1-4	TGCGCCAGCAGCTTGGAGATTGGGGGGGCGGAACAGAAACTGTTTTTT	CASSLEIGGAEQKLFF
TRBV6-1	NA	NA	TRBJ1-4	TGTGCCAGCAGTCCGGGAAAGGCGAGGAATGAAAAACTGTTTTTT	CASSPGKARNEKLFF
TRBV11-2	NA	NA	TRBJ2-5	TGTGCCAGCAGCTTAGGCGTCGTACGACAAGAGACCCAGTACTTC	CASSLGVVRQETQYF
TRBV29-1	once	NA	TRBJ2-3	TGCAGCGTTGAACTATATACAGATACGCAGTATTTT	CSVELYTDTQYF
TRBV27	NA	NA	TRBJ1-2	TGTGCCAGCAGTTTAAGCGGGGGGGGTGGTGGCTACACCTTC	CASSLSGGGGGYTF
TRBV30	NA	NA	TRBJ1-1	TGTGCCTGGAGAGCTACAGGGTTGATGAACACTGAAGCTTTCTTT	CAWRATGLMNTEAFF
TRBV9	NA	TRBD2	TRBJ2-1	TGTGCCAGCAGCGCGGGCGGGGGGTCCGGGGTGGGAGCCTACAATGAGCAGTTCTTC	CASSAGGGSGVGAYNEQFF
TRBV2	NA	NA	TRBJ1-1	TGTGCCAGCGGCTCCGGGACAAGGAACACTGAAGCTTTCTTT	CASGSGTRNTEAFF
TRBV4-1	once	TRBD1	TRBJ2-7	TGCGCCAGCAGACAAGTGACAGGGCGGCACGAGCAGTACTTC	CASRQVTGRHEQYF
TRBV9	NA	TRBD2	TRBJ2-3	TGTGCCAGCAGCGTAGAGCGGGGGGGACTAGCGGGAGTTAGGATCACAGATACGCAGTATTTT	CASSVERGGLAGVRITDTQYF